The rows below give T cell receptor beta chains drawn from one sample of a study of T cell changes during pregnancy in multiple sclerosis. The method was immunoSEQ multiplex PCR; TCRdb's version includes in-frame clones alone and lacks a portion of them. The sample lists about 42,000 clones; roughly 80% were seen once. Sequencing was performed on CD4+ T cells from peripheral blood mononuclear cells, taken before pregnancy. The origin of the receptors is a female donor with multiple sclerosis, enrolled in a pregnancy study. CDR3s include the opening cysteine and the closing phenylalanine or tryptophan. Fields, in order: J gene, clone size, V gene, D gene, CDR3 DNA, CDR3 protein. The D gene is left open where the match is weak. Rows may omit the clone size; those that give it use once, few, many or a size class.

j_gene: TRBJ1-1
abundance: NA
v_gene: TRBV27
d_gene: NA
CDR3nt: TGTGCCAGCAGTTTTGAGTCTAACACTGAAGCTTTCTTT
CDR3aa: CASSFESNTEAFF

j_gene: TRBJ2-3
abundance: NA
v_gene: TRBV9
d_gene: TRBD2
CDR3nt: TGTGCCAGCAACCTCCAGGGAGGGGCAGATACGCAGTATTTT
CDR3aa: CASNLQGGADTQYF

j_gene: TRBJ1-1
abundance: NA
v_gene: TRBV12-5
d_gene: TRBD1
CDR3nt: TGTGCTAGTGGTTTGGACCGACAGGGATGGGCTTTCTTT
CDR3aa: CASGLDRQGWAFF

j_gene: TRBJ2-7
abundance: NA
v_gene: TRBV18
d_gene: TRBD2
CDR3nt: TGTGCCAGCTCACCACTCTCTGGCGGGAGATCCGACGAGCAGTACTTC
CDR3aa: CASSPLSGGRSDEQYF

j_gene: TRBJ2-7
abundance: NA
v_gene: TRBV7-2
d_gene: TRBD2
CDR3nt: TGTGCCAGCAGCCCCCAAGCGGGAGGGCCCTACGAGCAGTACTTC
CDR3aa: CASSPQAGGPYEQYF

j_gene: TRBJ2-7
abundance: many
v_gene: TRBV6-5
d_gene: NA
CDR3nt: TGTGCCAGCAAATCATCAGCCGGGGTTGCCTACGAGCAGTACTTC
CDR3aa: CASKSSAGVAYEQYF

j_gene: TRBJ2-5
abundance: NA
v_gene: TRBV6-6
d_gene: TRBD2
CDR3nt: TGTGCCAGCAGGGCGGGGGGGATGGAGACCCAGTACTTC
CDR3aa: CASRAGGMETQYF

j_gene: TRBJ2-3
abundance: NA
v_gene: TRBV10-3
d_gene: TRBD1
CDR3nt: TGTGCCATCAGTGACCCCGAGACAGGGACAGATACGCAGTATTTT
CDR3aa: CAISDPETGTDTQYF

j_gene: TRBJ1-1
abundance: NA
v_gene: TRBV19
d_gene: TRBD1
CDR3nt: TGTGCCAGTACCCTAGACGGACAGGGGAACACTGAAGCTTTCTTT
CDR3aa: CASTLDGQGNTEAFF

j_gene: TRBJ1-2
abundance: NA
v_gene: TRBV5-6
d_gene: NA
CDR3nt: TGTGCCAGCAGCTTACAGGCCCTCAATGCCTTC
CDR3aa: CASSLQALNAF